Listed below are T cell receptor beta chains from one sample, sequenced in a study of shared clonotypes between healthy human individuals. The assay was immunoSEQ multiplex PCR, and TCRdb's table has in-frame clones only and misses some. Here the sample spans more than 550,000 clones, over 55% being singletons. The sample comprised memory CD4+ T cells sorted from blood. These receptors came from a woman aged 25 to 39 in good health. CDR3s include the opening cysteine and the closing phenylalanine or tryptophan. A D gene is named only where the DNA matches it firmly. The size entry is marked missing in some rows and otherwise reads once, few, many or a size class.

clone_size d_call j_call v_call cdr3_aa cdr3_nt
. . TRBJ1-2 TRBV7-8 CASSLAGYSTYGYTF TGTGCCAGCAGCTTAGCGGGTTACAGCACCTATGGCTACACCTTC
. . TRBJ2-7 TRBV10-3 CAISESQGQRGEDEQYF TGTGCCATCAGTGAGTCCCAGGGACAGCGGGGCGAAGACGAGCAGTACTTC
. . TRBJ2-7 TRBV6-5 CASTRDFSAYEQYF TGTGCCAGCACCAGGGACTTTTCCGCCTACGAGCAGTACTTC
. . TRBJ2-7 TRBV20-1 CSASGAYEQYF TGCAGTGCTAGCGGGGCCTACGAGCAGTACTTC
. TRBD1 TRBJ1-1 TRBV19 CASSIDRTGGAEAFF TGTGCCAGTAGTATAGACCGCACAGGGGGGGCTGAAGCTTTCTTT
. TRBD1 TRBJ1-1 TRBV11-2 CASSPSDRGNTEAFF TGTGCCAGCAGCCCCTCGGACAGGGGGAACACTGAAGCTTTCTTT
. TRBD2 TRBJ2-3 TRBV11-3 CASSQGLTSGADTQYF TGTGCCAGCAGCCAAGGACTGACTAGCGGGGCAGATACGCAGTATTTT
. TRBD2 TRBJ2-5 TRBV29-1 CSVVLAGLETQYF TGCAGCGTTGTTCTAGCGGGTCTTGAGACCCAGTACTTC
. TRBD2 TRBJ2-3 TRBV6-1 CASSDPGLATYTDTQYF TGTGCCAGCAGTGACCCGGGACTAGCGACATACACAGATACGCAGTATTTT
. TRBD2 TRBJ2-7 TRBV7-2 CASSLLPRTSGNEQYF TGTGCCAGCAGCCTTCTACCCAGGACTAGCGGGAACGAGCAGTACTTC
few TRBD2 TRBJ2-1 TRBV6-8 CASSRTSGRANEQFF TGTGCCAGCAGCAGGACTAGCGGGAGGGCCAATGAGCAGTTCTTC
. . TRBJ2-7 TRBV5-1 CASSLEGNNEREQYF TGCGCCAGCAGCTTGGAAGGGAACAACGAACGCGAGCAGTACTTC
. . TRBJ2-2 TRBV29-1 CSVVGAMTGELFF TGCAGCGTTGTAGGGGCGATGACCGGGGAGCTGTTTTTT
. TRBD1 TRBJ2-6 TRBV27 CASSLVPGQGVSGANVLTF TGTGCCAGCAGTCTGGTCCCGGGACAGGGAGTTTCCGGGGCCAACGTCCTGACTTTC
. TRBD1 TRBJ1-2 TRBV6-1 CASSGLGQGALYGYTF TGTGCCAGCAGTGGACTGGGACAGGGGGCTCTCTATGGCTACACCTTC
. . TRBJ1-5 TRBV6-5 CASRPDSSNQPQHF TGTGCCAGCAGACCGGACAGCTCGAATCAGCCCCAGCATTTT
once TRBD2 TRBJ2-5 TRBV5-1 CASSDGRAGETQYF TGCGCCAGCAGCGACGGGAGGGCCGGAGAGACCCAGTACTTC
once . TRBJ2-7 TRBV19 CASSIVSQGEQYF TGTGCCAGTAGTATCGTATCCCAGGGCGAGCAGTACTTC
. TRBD2 TRBJ2-2 TRBV28 CASKVREFTGELFF TGTGCCAGCAAGGTGCGGGAGTTCACCGGGGAGCTGTTTTTT
. . TRBJ2-3 TRBV29-1 CSVVPGSGGTDTQYF TGCAGCGTTGTCCCCGGGAGTGGGGGCACAGATACGCAGTATTTT
once . TRBJ1-2 TRBV4-2 CASSPGGRGLGYTF TGTGCCAGCAGCCCGGGCGGGCGGGGGCTTGGCTACACCTTC
. . TRBJ1-1 TRBV4-1 CASSLRKGGGSKLEAFF TGCGCCAGCAGCTTACGAAAGGGGGGTGGAAGTAAATTGGAAGCTTTCTTT
. TRBD2 TRBJ2-3 TRBV5-4 CASNPVGLAGVTGTDTQYF TGTGCCAGCAACCCTGTGGGGCTAGCGGGAGTCACGGGCACAGATACGCAGTATTTT
. . TRBJ2-1 TRBV5-3 CARSIDSHEQFF TGTGCCAGAAGCATTGACAGCCATGAGCAGTTCTTC
once . TRBJ2-5 TRBV28 CASGFSMETQYF TGTGCCAGCGGGTTTTCCATGGAGACCCAGTACTTC
. . TRBJ1-1 TRBV18 CASSREESTEAFF TGTGCCAGCTCACGGGAGGAGAGCACTGAAGCTTTCTTT
. . TRBJ1-5 TRBV30 CAWSVQGNSNQPQHF TGTGCCTGGAGTGTTCAGGGTAATAGCAATCAGCCCCAGCATTTT
. . TRBJ1-1 TRBV27 CASKTLVRGTEAFF TGTGCCAGCAAAACTTTGGTTAGGGGCACTGAAGCTTTCTTT
. TRBD1 TRBJ2-3 TRBV7-6 CASSPSNRGTDTQYF TGTGCCAGCAGCCCCAGCAACAGGGGGACAGATACGCAGTATTTT
. . TRBJ1-5 TRBV7-6 CASSLGAGFNQPQHF TGTGCCAGCAGCTTAGGGGCGGGTTTCAATCAGCCCCAGCATTTT
. . TRBJ2-2 TRBV23-1 CEWGLTGELFF TGCGAGTGGGGCTTGACCGGGGAGCTGTTTTTT
. . TRBJ2-7 TRBV7-9 CASSRSQTSYEQYF TGTGCCAGCAGCCGGTCACAGACCTCCTACGAGCAGTACTTC
. . TRBJ1-2 TRBV25-1 CASSLPGSYGYTF TGTGCCAGCAGTCTTCCGGGGTCCTATGGCTACACCTTC
. TRBD2 TRBJ2-7 TRBV6-5 CASKEASGRVYEQYF TGTGCCAGCAAGGAGGCTAGCGGGAGAGTATACGAGCAGTACTTC
. TRBD2 TRBJ2-1 TRBV2 CASRAGTSGSREQFF TGTGCCAGCAGGGCCGGGACTAGCGGGAGTAGAGAGCAGTTCTTC
. TRBD2 TRBJ2-5 TRBV29-1 CSVAGLAGGPGEQYF TGCAGCGTTGCCGGACTAGCGGGAGGGCCTGGAGAGCAGTACTTC
. . TRBJ1-5 TRBV5-8 CASSPEEGLPQHF TGTGCCAGCAGCCCCGAAGAGGGTCTTCCCCAGCATTTT
. . TRBJ1-5 TRBV19 CASNTPDGSYQPQHF TGTGCCAGTAACACTCCCGACGGAAGCTATCAGCCCCAGCATTTT
. . TRBJ2-3 TRBV5-4 CASGGTLTDTQYF TGTGCCAGCGGCGGGACCCTCACAGATACGCAGTATTTT
. TRBD2 TRBJ2-1 TRBV11-2 CASSFPRRLAGGRQQFF TGTGCCAGCAGCTTTCCCCGGAGACTAGCGGGGGGACGTCAGCAGTTCTTC
once . TRBJ2-7 TRBV7-2 CASSLVRAEQYF TGTGCCAGCAGCTTAGTTAGGGCCGAGCAGTACTTC
. . TRBJ1-3 TRBV19 CASSAVEGFGNTIYF TGTGCCAGTAGTGCCGTCGAGGGGTTTGGAAACACCATATATTTT
. TRBD2 TRBJ2-1 TRBV2 CASSELSSGENEQFF TGTGCCAGCAGTGAATTGTCTAGCGGGGAAAATGAGCAGTTCTTC